Each of the 32 T cell receptor beta chains below was sequenced from the same sample in a study of blood T cell repertoires in COVID-19. Data came from immunoSEQ multiplex PCR; TCRdb stores just in-frame clones and leaves some out. The sample has 390,000 or so clones, about 90% seen once. Specimen: peripheral blood. Receptors were obtained from a man aged 18 to 30 with active or convalescent COVID-19.

This sequence joins TRBV24-1 and TRBJ2-5; D unclear. The CDR3 contains 16 residues. Germline V CDR1 and CDR2: KGHDR, SFDVKD. V lost 2 bases and J lost 3, with 15 bases in between. DNA of the CDR3: TGTGCCACCAGTGATTCTTCGTGGCGGATGGAAGAGACCCAGTACTTC. This translates into CATSDSSWRMEETQYF.

The chain links TRBV28 to TRBJ2-3; TRBD1 matches at 8 bases. The CDR3 is 15 residues long. CDR1 MDHEN and CDR2 SYDVKM come from the germline V gene. Unmatched junction bases numbered 10, after V lost 8 bases and J lost 3 bases. The CDR3 here is CASFRDRGPTDTQYF. CDR3 nucleotide sequence: TGTGCCAGCTTCCGTGACAGGGGCCCTACAGATACGCAGTATTTT. Using reference TRBV28 and TRBJ2-3 for the parts outside the CDR3, the full variable domain is DVKVTQSSRYLVKRTGEKVFLECVQDMDHENMFWYRQDPGLGLRLIYFSYDVKMKEKGDIPEGYSVSREKKERFSLILESASTNQTSMYLCASFRDRGPTDTQYFGPGTRLTVL.

The table lists this clone with a few counts. The genes are TRBV28 and TRBJ1-4; D is unclear. Germline V gene sequence: CDR1 MDHEN, CDR2 SYDVKM. Trimming pared 10 bases from V and 4 bases from J, leaving 16 bases between. This CDR3 spans 14 amino acids. The CDR3: CATASGTHNEKLFF. CDR3 DNA: TGTGCCACCGCCTCTGGCACCCATAATGAAAAACTGTTTTTT.

This chain joins TRBV4-1 and TRBJ1-5, with 10 bases aligning to TRBD1. Per germline, CDR1 MGHRA and CDR2 YSYEKL. J gave up 2 bases and V 3 bases, and 7 bases lay outside the gene matches. The CDR3 is 17 residues long. The CDR3 sequence: CASSQRQGADGNQPQHF. CDR3 in DNA: TGCGCCAGCAGCCAGCGACAGGGGGCTGATGGCAATCAGCCCCAGCATTTT.

This clone was seen once. Here the CDR3 reads CASSSSGQGQSPLHF. In DNA form, the CDR3 reads TGTGCCAGCAGCTCCTCGGGACAGGGTCAATCACCCCTCCACTTT. The chain carries TRBV28 and TRBJ1-6; TRBD1 matches 9 bases. The germline CDR1 and CDR2 sequences are MDHEN and SYDVKM. The CDR3 length is 15 residues. The ends lost 6 bases at V and 10 bases at J; junction bases unmatched: 10.

The genes are TRBV18 and TRBJ2-5; 9 bases align to TRBD2. Germline assignment: CDR1 KGHSH and CDR2 LQKENI. The CDR3 spans 16 residues. J lost 3 bases, V lost 4 bases, and 9 bases had no gene match. The CDR3 reads CASSQRLAASKETQYF. The CDR3 bases are TGTGCCAGCTCACAGAGACTAGCGGCCTCCAAAGAGACCCAGTACTTC.

The chain couples TRBV4-2 to TRBJ1-1; D is ambiguous. This CDR3 contains 15 residues. V was trimmed by 0 bases and J by 1 base, leaving 9 bases between them. From germline, CDR1 is LGHNA and CDR2 YNFKEQ. The DNA of the CDR3 is TGTGCCAGCAGCCAAGATCGGTCATGGAACACTGAAGCTTTCTTT. Its protein product is CASSQDRSWNTEAFF.

This clone was counted only a few times. This chain links TRBV30 with TRBJ1-3, with TRBD1 matching 7 bases. The CDR3 contains 14 residues. Germline-derived CDR1 and CDR2 are GTSNPN and SVGIG (reference sequence). V lost 7 bases, J lost 3 bases, and 9 bases stayed unmatched. The CDR3 loop reads CAYQKGAIGNTIYF. CDR3 DNA: TGTGCCTACCAAAAGGGGGCGATTGGAAACACCATATATTTT.

The chain combines TRBV2 with TRBJ2-5, with 9 bases matching TRBD2. Germline V lookup: CDR1 SNHLY, CDR2 FYNNEI. V trimming: 6 bases; J trimming: 5 bases; junction bases outside the gene matches: 4. The CDR3 sequence is 13 residues long. The CDR3 region is CASRETSGETQYF. The CDR3 bases are TGTGCCAGCAGGGAGACTAGCGGTGAGACCCAGTACTTC.

The chain joins TRBV21-1 to TRBJ2-1; the table gives TRBD2 as D, unverified against the DNA. TRBV21-1 is given as a pseudogene. The CDR3 extends over 19 amino acids. For the CDR3, the DNA is TGTGCCAGCACCTCAGGGACTAGCGGGAGACGCTACAAATACAATGAGCAGTTCTTC. This sequence encodes CASTSGTSGRRYKYNEQFF.

The chain uses TRBV7-9 and TRBJ1-2; 7 nucleotides align to TRBD1. CDR1 is SEHNR and CDR2 is FQNEAQ in the germline V gene (reference sequence). The CDR3 is 14 amino acids. Trimming at V came to 5 bases and at J to 4 bases, leaving 7 bases not matched to a gene. The CDR3 DNA reads TGTGCCAGCAGCCACAGGGGCCCCGTCTATGGCTACACCTTC. This encodes CASSHRGPVYGYTF.

V usage is TRBV4-3 and J usage is TRBJ2-1; possibly TRBD1 for D (6 bases). Germline V gene sequence: CDR1 LGHNA, CDR2 YSLEER. Trimming took 0 bases from V and 8 from J, leaving 14 bases between them. This CDR3 region has 15 residues. CDR3 in amino acids: CASSQEQGRGDEQFF. In DNA, the CDR3 is TGCGCCAGCAGCCAAGAACAGGGTCGGGGAGATGAGCAGTTCTTC.

This chain links TRBV4-3 with TRBJ2-1; TRBD2 is a possible D gene (6 bases). Trimming took off 0 bases at V and 5 bases at J, with 8 bases between the two ends. This CDR3 has 14 amino acids. Germline-derived CDR1 and CDR2 are LGHNA and YSLEER. The CDR3 sequence is CASSQDGGHNEQFF. The DNA for the CDR3 is TGCGCCAGCAGCCAAGATGGAGGGCACAATGAGCAGTTCTTC.

This clone was observed once. In nucleotides, the CDR3 is TGCAGTGCTAGTATGGGGGGGGGCTCGGTGACAGATACGCAGTATTTT. As protein: CSASMGGGSVTDTQYF. The J gene is TRBJ2-3, the V gene TRBV20-1, with a possible D match to TRBD2 (7 bases). Germline CDR1 and CDR2: DFQATT and SNEGSKA (reference sequence). V lost 3 bases and J 3 bases, leaving 19 bases between the germline ends. The CDR3 sequence is 16 residues long.

This chain uses TRBV27 with TRBJ1-5, with 7 bases identical to TRBD1. Germline V gene data show CDR1 as MNHEY and CDR2 as SMNVEV (reference sequence). The ends lost 6 bases at V and 5 bases at J; junction bases unmatched: 4. The CDR3 runs to 13 residues. In DNA form, the CDR3 reads TGTGCCAGCAGCACAGACAGGGATCAGCCCCAGCATTTT. Translating it yields CASSTDRDQPQHF.

The chain has TRBV28 and TRBJ1-5; 7 nucleotides match TRBD1. The CDR3 covers 15 residues. Germline trimming cut 5 bases from V and 3 bases from J; bases unmatched to any gene: 7. CDR1 and CDR2 from the germline V gene are MDHEN and SYDVKM. The CDR3 nucleotides are TGTGCCAGCAGTACACGGGACAGTCCCAATCAGCCCCAGCATTTT. Translating it yields CASSTRDSPNQPQHF.

This chain uses TRBV30 with TRBJ2-1, with TRBD2 matching 13 bases. The ends lost 2 bases at V and 8 bases at J; junction bases unmatched: 9. This CDR3 spans 16 amino acids. In germline, CDR1 is GTSNPN, CDR2 SVGIG (reference sequence). The CDR3 sequence: CAWSTGLAGVGDEQFF. The CDR3 DNA sequence: TGTGCCTGGAGTACTGGACTAGCGGGAGTGGGGGATGAGCAGTTCTTC.

CDR3 sequence (DNA): TGTGCCAGCAGTTTACGGGTGGACACTGAAGCTTTCTTT. It codes for CASSLRVDTEAFF. The chain has TRBV27 and TRBJ1-1; D gene uncertain. Germline V lookup: CDR1 MNHEY, CDR2 SMNVEV (reference sequence). V was cut by 2 bases and J by 3 bases, with 7 bases left in between. The CDR3 has 13 residues.

The chain uses TRBV19 and TRBJ2-1, with 8 bases that match TRBD2. V lost 5 bases, J lost 0 bases, and 3 bases stayed unmatched. The CDR3 length is 15 residues. Germline V gives CDR1 LNHDA, CDR2 SQIVND (reference sequence). The CDR3 loop is CASSVGTSSYNEQFF. CDR3 in DNA: TGTGCCAGTAGTGTCGGGACTAGCTCCTACAATGAGCAGTTCTTC. The full variable domain, in which reference TRBV19 and TRBJ2-1 provide the parts outside the CDR3, is DGGITQSPKYLFRKEGQNVTLSCEQNLNHDAMYWYRQDPGQGLRLIYYSQIVNDFQKGDIAEGYSVSREKKESFPLTVTSAQKNPTAFYLCASSVGTSSYNEQFFGPGTRLTVL.

The chain is built from TRBV3-1 (or the pseudogene TRBV3-2) and TRBJ1-2; tentatively, D is TRBD1 (6 bases). The CDR3 sequence is 16 residues long. Germline loops: CDR1 LGHDT, CDR2 YNNKEL (reference sequence). Trimming took 4 bases from V and 4 from J, leaving 19 bases between them. CDR3 DNA sequence: TGTGCCAGCAGCCCTAAAACACAACAGGGAACCTATGGCTACACCTTC. Translated: CASSPKTQQGTYGYTF.

The chain is built from TRBV28 and TRBJ1-6; D possibly corresponds to TRBD1 (6 bases). From germline, CDR1 is MDHEN and CDR2 SYDVKM. This CDR3 region has 15 residues. V was trimmed by 6 bases and J by 7 bases, leaving 16 bases between them. The CDR3, as DNA: TGTGCCAGCAGCGTGATGACCCAGGGGAATTCACCCCTCCACTTT. Translated, it gives CASSVMTQGNSPLHF.

This clone appeared once. The chain joins TRBV19 to TRBJ1-5, with D perhaps TRBD1 (5 bases). The CDR3 is 15 residues long. V lost 7 bases and J lost 6, with 19 bases in between. The germline V gene encodes CDR1 LNHDA and CDR2 SQIVND (reference sequence). The CDR3 is CASTERGTRAQPQHF. As DNA, the CDR3 is TGTGCCAGTACCGAGCGGGGGACCAGGGCTCAGCCCCAGCATTTT.

The rearrangement links TRBV7-2 to TRBJ1-2; TRBD1 matches at 9 bases. Losses at the gene ends were 1 base for V and 6 bases for J; bases not matched to a gene: 3. CDR1 and CDR2 from the germline V gene are SGHTA and FQGNSA. This CDR3 contains 14 residues. The CDR3: CASSLEGTGNGYTF. DNA of the CDR3: TGTGCCAGCAGCTTAGAGGGGACAGGGAATGGCTACACCTTC.

The chain carries TRBV18 and TRBJ2-5, with D uncertain. Trimming removed 3 bases at V and 1 base at J, with 6 bases between. The CDR3 totals 13 residues. The germline gives CDR1 KGHSH, CDR2 LQKENI. This CDR3 reads CASSPGSQETQYF. CDR3 DNA sequence: TGTGCCAGCTCACCGGGCAGCCAAGAGACCCAGTACTTC.

The chain employs TRBV28 and TRBJ2-7; no reliable D call. Germline V gives CDR1 MDHEN, CDR2 SYDVKM. With 5 bases removed from V and 1 base from J, the gap between germline ends came to 6 bases. The CDR3 contains 12 residues. CDR3 in amino acids: CASSEESYEQYF. Written as DNA, the CDR3 is TGTGCCAGCAGTGAGGAATCCTACGAGCAGTACTTC.

V gene TRBV11-2 combines with J gene TRBJ2-3; 9 nucleotides line up with TRBD1. V gave up 4 bases and J gave up 3 bases; unmatched junction bases: 11. The CDR3 loop spans 17 amino acids. CDR1 is SGHAT and CDR2 is FQNNGV in the germline V gene. The CDR3 nucleotides read TGTGCCAGCAGCTCGGGACAGGGTCACTTGAGGACAGATACGCAGTATTTT. Translated: CASSSGQGHLRTDTQYF.

The chain joins TRBV4-2 to TRBJ2-2; 13 bases fit TRBD2. From germline, CDR1 is LGHNA and CDR2 YNFKEQ. The ends lost 1 base at V and 4 bases at J; junction bases unmatched: 6. The CDR3 length is 18 residues. The CDR3 protein is CASSQAGGLAGTTGELFF. CDR3 sequence (DNA): TGTGCCAGCAGCCAAGCCGGGGGACTAGCGGGGACCACCGGGGAGCTGTTTTTT.

This chain links TRBV7-2 with TRBJ2-7; D ambiguous. Trimming took 1 base from V and 3 from J, leaving 13 bases between them. Germline V gene sequence: CDR1 SGHTA, CDR2 FQGNSA. This CDR3 comprises 15 residues. Here the CDR3 reads CASSLVEPGLYEQYF. CDR3 sequence (DNA): TGTGCCAGCAGCTTAGTAGAGCCTGGGCTCTACGAGCAGTACTTC.

The chain is built from TRBV9 and TRBJ1-3, with D maybe TRBD1 (6 bases). CDR1 is SGDLS, CDR2 YYNGEE, per germline. Trimming removed 3 bases at V and 4 bases at J, with 8 bases between. This CDR3 is built from 13 residues. As DNA, the CDR3 is TGTGCCAGCAGCGGGCAGGGGGGAAACACCATATATTTT. The encoded protein is CASSGQGGNTIYF.

The chain carries TRBV20-1 and TRBJ1-1; D is ambiguous. The CDR3 has 11 residues. Trimming removed 6 bases at V and 10 bases at J, with 15 bases between. The V gene's germline CDR1 is DFQATT and CDR2 SNEGSKA (reference sequence). CDR3 loop: CSARSGGVAFF. For the CDR3, the DNA is TGCAGTGCGAGGTCCGGCGGGGTAGCTTTCTTT.

This sequence joins TRBV7-3 and TRBJ1-2; D remains unclear. The CDR3 totals 13 residues. Germline lookup yields CDR1 SGHTA and CDR2 FQGTGA. Trimming shortened V by 5 bases and J by 3 bases, and 10 bases separated the two germline ends. The CDR3: CASSPGSDYGYTF. CDR3 in DNA: TGTGCCAGCAGCCCAGGCTCGGACTATGGCTACACCTTC.

This chain connects TRBV27 to TRBJ1-1; 8 positions match TRBD1. The V and J ends lost 3 bases and 4 bases, in that order; junction bases with no gene match: 7. Germline assignment: CDR1 MNHEY and CDR2 SMNVEV (reference sequence). The CDR3 totals 15 residues. CDR3 bases: TGTGCCAGCAGTTTTCAGGGGGCGATGGGCACTGAAGCTTTCTTT. Encoded protein: CASSFQGAMGTEAFF.